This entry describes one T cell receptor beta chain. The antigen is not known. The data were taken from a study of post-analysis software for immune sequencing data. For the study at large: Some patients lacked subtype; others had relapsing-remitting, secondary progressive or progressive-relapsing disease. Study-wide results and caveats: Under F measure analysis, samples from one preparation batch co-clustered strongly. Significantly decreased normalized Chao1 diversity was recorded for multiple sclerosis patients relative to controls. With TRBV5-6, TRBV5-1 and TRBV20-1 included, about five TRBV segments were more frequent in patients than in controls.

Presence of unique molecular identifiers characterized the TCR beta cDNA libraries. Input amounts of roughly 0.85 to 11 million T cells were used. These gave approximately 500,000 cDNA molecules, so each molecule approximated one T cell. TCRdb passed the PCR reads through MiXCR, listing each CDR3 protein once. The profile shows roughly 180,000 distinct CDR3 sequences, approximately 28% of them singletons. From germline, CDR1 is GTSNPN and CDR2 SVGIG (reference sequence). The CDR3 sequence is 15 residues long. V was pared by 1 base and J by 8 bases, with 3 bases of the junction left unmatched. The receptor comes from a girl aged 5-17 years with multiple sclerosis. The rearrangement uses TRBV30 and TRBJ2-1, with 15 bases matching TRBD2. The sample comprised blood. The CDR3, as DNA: TGTGCCTGGAGTGCAGGACTAGCGGGAGGGTATGAGCAGTTCTTC. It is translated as CAWSAGLAGGYEQFF.